The T cell receptor beta chain described here comes from a study of human T cells and chemical hapten exposure. Across the study: Donors were sensitized with 2% DPC on the upper inner arm.

Individual cDNA molecules had unique molecular identifiers attached to them by the library. TCRdb ran MiXCR on the RACE reads and lists one entry per CDR3 protein. The sample lists about 190,000 distinct CDR3 sequences, approximately 24% seen once, with roughly 2.3% in the top ten. V lost 5 bases and J lost 0; bases outside the gene matches: 5. CDR1 SGHTA and CDR2 FQGNSA come from the germline V gene. This CDR3 comprises 15 residues. The time point was: patch test 3, about 24 weeks after DPC sensitization. Treatment defined: therapeutic diphenylcyclopropenone sensitization with weekly scalp DPC. Points on this clonotype: Its antigen remains unidentified.

General study points: Donors, who had alopecia, may show an immune response that differs from healthy people's.

The sequence derives from a woman in her thirties or forties with alopecia areata. Some clones in this sample may be carry-over from other donors' samples. Material: whole blood, obtained in connection with sensitization to the hapten diphenylcyclopropenone (DPC). The rearrangement joins TRBV7-2 to TRBJ2-7; 9 nucleotides line up with TRBD2. The CDR3 is CASSLSSGVSYEQYF. The CDR3 coding sequence is TGTGCCAGCAGCCTCTCTAGCGGGGTCTCCTACGAGCAGTACTTC.